A single sample gave rise to the 15 T cell receptor beta chains below, sequenced in a study of T cell responses to AZD1222 COVID-19 vaccine. Some clones are missing from TCRdb's copy, which holds only in-frame ones; the method was immunoSEQ multiplex PCR. Among tens of thousands of clones, approximately 89% were seen once, and the ten largest hold over 7.5%. Sequencing used peripheral blood, obtained 28 days after the second AZD1222 dose. These receptors all come from an adult who received the AZD1222 COVID-19 vaccine.

This clone was counted a single time. V gene TRBV6-5 combines with J gene TRBJ1-3; D unclear. Germline loops: CDR1 MNHEY, CDR2 SVGAGI. V dropped 6 bases and J dropped 0 bases, with 12 bases sitting between them. The CDR3 spans 15 residues. In DNA, the CDR3 is TGTGCCAGCAGCTCGGACGGACGCTCTGGAAACACCATATATTTT. Translating it yields CASSSDGRSGNTIYF.

The rearrangement uses TRBV28 and TRBJ1-1; D remains unclear. V was cut by 5 bases and J by 4 bases, with 11 bases left in between. The CDR3 consists of 13 residues. Germline V gene sequence: CDR1 MDHEN, CDR2 SYDVKM. The CDR3: CASSGQEGTEAFF. In nucleotides, the CDR3 is TGTGCCAGCAGTGGGCAAGAGGGCACTGAAGCTTTCTTT. The complete variable domain, with remaining parts taken from reference TRBV28 and TRBJ1-1, reads DVKVTQSSRYLVKRTGEKVFLECVQDMDHENMFWYRQDPGLGLRLIYFSYDVKMKEKGDIPEGYSVSREKKERFSLILESASTNQTSMYLCASSGQEGTEAFFGQGTRLTVV.

The chain couples TRBV30 to TRBJ1-6; D may be TRBD1 (5 bases). Germline V gene data show CDR1 as GTSNPN and CDR2 as SVGIG (reference sequence). The ends were cut back, 4 bases at V and 10 bases at J, with 14 bases in the middle. The CDR3 covers 13 residues. The CDR3 DNA is TGTGCCTGGAACGAAGGGGTACGATCACCCCTCCACTTT. Translated: CAWNEGVRSPLHF.

V gene TRBV21-1 combines with J gene TRBJ2-7; the table gives TRBD2 as D, unverified against the DNA. TRBV21-1 is a known pseudogene. The length of the CDR3 is 15 residues. The CDR3 bases are TGTGCCAGCAGCAAACCAGCGCCTAGCTCCTACGAGCAGTACGTC. Its protein is CASSKPAPSSYEQYV.

This clone appeared a single time. V gene TRBV28 combines with J gene TRBJ1-4; possible D gene TRBD1, 6 bases. V lost 6 bases to trimming and J lost 0 bases, with 17 bases between them. This CDR3 region has 17 residues. Germline V lookup: CDR1 MDHEN, CDR2 SYDVKM. The CDR3 sequence: CASSPSGGLATNEKLFF. Here the CDR3 DNA reads TGTGCCAGCAGCCCCTCCGGGGGCCTAGCAACTAATGAAAAACTGTTTTTT. The full variable domain, with the rest looked up from reference TRBV28 and TRBJ1-4, is DVKVTQSSRYLVKRTGEKVFLECVQDMDHENMFWYRQDPGLGLRLIYFSYDVKMKEKGDIPEGYSVSREKKERFSLILESASTNQTSMYLCASSPSGGLATNEKLFFGSGTQLSVL.

This clone was detected once. CDR3 sequence (DNA): TGTGCCAGCAGTTTGGACAGGTACGCCTATGGCTACACCTTC. This codes for CASSLDRYAYGYTF. The chain recombines TRBV28 with TRBJ1-2, with TRBD1 identical over 7 bases. From germline, CDR1 is MDHEN and CDR2 SYDVKM. The junction had 5 bases not matched to a gene; V was cut back by 3 bases and J by 4 bases. This CDR3 spans 14 amino acids.

The chain combines TRBV7-2 with TRBJ2-7; 7 bases match TRBD2. CDR3 length: 15 amino acids. Unmatched junction bases numbered 8, after V lost 3 bases and J lost 3 bases. Germline CDR1 reads SGHTA; CDR2 reads FQGNSA. DNA for the CDR3: TGTGCCAGCAGCTTTAAGATGCGGGGGAACTACGAGCAGTACTTC. Its protein product is CASSFKMRGNYEQYF.

The chain joins TRBV29-1 to TRBJ1-1; D uncertain. Germline-derived CDR1 and CDR2 are SQVTM and ANQGSEA. The V gene lost 4 bases and the J gene lost 7 bases, with 7 bases spanning the gap. This CDR3 is 10 amino acids long. CDR3 DNA: TGCAGCGTTGGGCCGCTTGAAGCTTTCTTT. This encodes CSVGPLEAFF.

The chain joins TRBV11-3 to TRBJ2-3; D uncertain. The CDR3 has 13 amino acids. V was shortened by 5 bases and J by 6 bases, with 12 bases between the two germline ends. CDR1 SGHNT and CDR2 YENEEA come from the germline V gene. CDR3 DNA sequence: TGTGCCAGCAGCATCAGAGTTGTGGATACGCAGTATTTT. It specifies CASSIRVVDTQYF. Variable domain in full (rest from reference TRBV11-3 and TRBJ2-3): EAGVVQSPRYKIIEKKQPVAFWCNPISGHNTLYWYLQNLGQGPELLIRYENEEAVDDSQLPKDRFSAERLKGVDSTLKIQPAELGDSAVYLCASSIRVVDTQYFGPGTRLTVL.

The genes are TRBV5-1 and TRBJ2-3; 10 bases match TRBD1. The J segment lost 3 bases and the V segment lost 4 bases, leaving 8 bases of the junction unmatched. The CDR3 extends over 16 amino acids. Germline lookup yields CDR1 SGHRS and CDR2 YFSETQ. Here the CDR3 DNA reads TGCGCCAGCAGCGGCCCGGGACAGGGGCTAACAGATACGCAGTATTTT. As protein: CASSGPGQGLTDTQYF.

This chain uses TRBV5-1 with TRBJ2-7; 9 bases fit TRBD2. After removal of 0 bases from V and 6 bases from J, the junction contained 7 bases not matched to a gene. The CDR3 extends over 15 amino acids. Germline lookup yields CDR1 SGHRS and CDR2 YFSETQ. In DNA, the CDR3 is TGCGCCAGCAGCTTGGCTAGCGGGGATTTCGGCGAGCAGTACTTC. It codes for CASSLASGDFGEQYF.

The J gene is TRBJ2-1, the V gene TRBV18; 7 positions agree with TRBD2. V was clipped by 2 bases and J by 3 bases; unmatched bases: 4. CDR1 is KGHSH and CDR2 is LQKENI in the germline V gene. The CDR3 length is 15 residues. Here the CDR3 reads CASSPSWGGYNEQFF. For the CDR3, the DNA is TGTGCCAGCTCACCATCTTGGGGGGGCTACAATGAGCAGTTCTTC.

The rearrangement joins TRBV5-1 to TRBJ2-1; perhaps TRBD1 as D (6 bases). Trimming shortened V by 4 bases and J by 7 bases, and 18 bases separated the two germline ends. Germline assignment: CDR1 SGHRS and CDR2 YFSETQ. The CDR3 sequence is 15 residues long. The CDR3 sequence is CASSTQTGFGNEQFF. In DNA, the CDR3 is TGCGCCAGCAGCACACAAACAGGGTTTGGGAATGAGCAGTTCTTC.

The sample holds one count of this clone. The chain employs TRBV12-3 or TRBV12-4 and TRBJ1-6; D call uncertain. The V gene lost 2 bases and the J gene lost 7 bases, with 6 bases spanning the gap. This CDR3 has 13 amino acids. The CDR3 nucleotides read TGTGCCAGCAGTTTAATCCCCAATTCACCCCTCCACTTT. The encoded protein is CASSLIPNSPLHF.

V is TRBV7-3 and J is TRBJ2-1; 8 bases map to TRBD2. From germline, CDR1 is SGHTA and CDR2 FQGTGA. This CDR3 region has 16 residues. V shed 5 bases and J 1 base; nucleotides not matched to a gene: 7. CDR3 in amino acids: CASSTRTSLSYNEQFF. The CDR3 DNA is TGTGCCAGCAGCACAAGGACTAGCTTGTCCTACAATGAGCAGTTCTTC.